The source of this TCR beta chain is a study of blood T cell repertoires in COVID-19. Background on the study: COVID-19 samples collected from the United States, Italy and Spain covered acute and convalescent phases. T cells, B-cell-depleted T cells, or PBMCs supplied cDNA or gDNA.

Here immunoSEQ multiplex PCR was the method, and the copy in TCRdb shows in-frame clones only, minus some. The repertoire has a few hundred thousand clones, approximately 78% of them found once; the top ten carry about 5%. Participants spanned ages about 18 to 100 years and resided in about two dozen US areas. Assignments of participants to cohorts depended upon their own reported clinical history. Germline V CDR1 and CDR2: SQVTM, ANQGSEA. The CDR3 covers 12 residues. The junction had 4 bases not matched to a gene; V was cut back by 8 bases and J by 2 bases. The J gene is TRBJ1-2, the V gene TRBV29-1; 8 nucleotides match TRBD1. The sample consisted of PBMCs or T cells enriched from blood (not recorded which). The TCR comes from a man aged 35 to 55 who had been exposed to COVID-19. The CDR3 protein is CSLGQGNYGYTF. The CDR3 DNA is TGCAGCCTAGGACAGGGAAACTATGGCTACACCTTC.